The 6 T cell receptor beta chains in this list originate from one sample, sequenced in a study of T cell changes during pregnancy in multiple sclerosis. Produced via immunoSEQ multiplex PCR; TCRdb's table is partial and in-frame only. The sample contains 35,000 to 50,000 clones, roughly nine tenths of which appear only once. The source material was CD4+ T cells from peripheral blood mononuclear cells, sampled after pregnancy. These receptors came from a female donor with multiple sclerosis, enrolled in a pregnancy study.

CDR3 coding DNA: TGTGCCAGCAGCTTGGTACGGGGGGGCGGGGAGACCCAGTACTTC. This sequence encodes CASSLVRGGGETQYF. This chain connects TRBV5-4 to TRBJ2-5; 8 nucleotides match TRBD2. V lost 0 bases, J lost 5 bases, and 6 bases stayed unmatched. The CDR3 is 15 amino acids. The V gene's germline CDR1 is SGHNT and CDR2 YYREEE (reference sequence).

The chain is built from TRBV2 and TRBJ1-5, with D maybe TRBD1 (6 bases). Trimming took 4 bases from V and 8 from J, leaving 18 bases between them. There are 15 residues in the CDR3. CDR1 is SNHLY, CDR2 FYNNEI, per germline. In DNA form, the CDR3 reads TGTGCCAGCAGTGGGGGACACAGCTGGGGAGAGCCCCAGCATTTT. This translates into CASSGGHSWGEPQHF.

This chain connects TRBV5-1 to TRBJ1-5, with D maybe TRBD1 (6 bases). The CDR3 length is 14 residues. Trimming left V 7 bases short and J 7 bases short, with 18 bases between. Germline CDR1 is SGHRS and CDR2 is YFSETQ. CDR3 DNA: TGCGCCAGCTCCTCGGACAGTCCGATGCAGCCCCAGCATTTT. Translating gives CASSSDSPMQPQHF.

The chain employs TRBV19 and TRBJ2-3; possible D gene TRBD1, 6 bases. In germline, CDR1 is LNHDA, CDR2 SQIVND (reference sequence). Trimming removed 5 bases from V and 5 bases from J, with 11 bases in between. This CDR3 has 13 residues. CDR3 loop: CASSLDRGDTQYF. The CDR3 nucleotides read TGTGCCAGTAGTCTGGACAGAGGAGATACGCAGTATTTT. Filled out from reference TRBV19 and TRBJ2-3, the complete variable domain reads DGGITQSPKYLFRKEGQNVTLSCEQNLNHDAMYWYRQDPGQGLRLIYYSQIVNDFQKGDIAEGYSVSREKKESFPLTVTSAQKNPTAFYLCASSLDRGDTQYFGPGTRLTVL.

The CDR3 DNA sequence: TGTGCCAGCAGCAACCTAGCGGGGGGGCTAGAGACCCAGTACTTC. It yields the protein CASSNLAGGLETQYF. This chain links TRBV7-2 with TRBJ2-5, with 12 bases aligning to TRBD2. The CDR3 totals 15 residues. Germline values: CDR1 SGHTA, CDR2 FQGNSA. V lost 5 bases to trimming and J lost 4 bases; unmatched junction nucleotides: 5.

This clone is a singleton in its sample. The chain links TRBV5-1 to TRBJ2-5; D is uncertain. Germline loops: CDR1 SGHRS, CDR2 YFSETQ. CDR3 length: 15 amino acids. V was pared by 2 bases and J by 0 bases, with 11 bases between. The CDR3 bases are TGCGCCAGCAGCTTCAAAGCCGGGTACCAAGAGACCCAGTACTTC. Residues: CASSFKAGYQETQYF.